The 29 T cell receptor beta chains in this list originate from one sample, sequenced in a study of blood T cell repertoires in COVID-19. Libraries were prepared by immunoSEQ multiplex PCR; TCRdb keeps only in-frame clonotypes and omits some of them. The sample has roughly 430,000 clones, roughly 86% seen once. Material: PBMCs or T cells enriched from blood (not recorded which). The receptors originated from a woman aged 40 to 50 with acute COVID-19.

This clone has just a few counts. This CDR3 is CASSFGPGGVDTEAFF. The CDR3 DNA follows: TGCGCCAGCAGCTTTGGGCCAGGGGGCGTGGACACTGAAGCTTTCTTT. This sequence joins TRBV5-1 and TRBJ1-1, with TRBD1 identical over 8 bases. Germline CDR1 and CDR2: SGHRS and YFSETQ. Trimming removed 2 bases from V and 3 bases from J; junction bases left unmatched: 9. The CDR3 sequence is 16 residues long.

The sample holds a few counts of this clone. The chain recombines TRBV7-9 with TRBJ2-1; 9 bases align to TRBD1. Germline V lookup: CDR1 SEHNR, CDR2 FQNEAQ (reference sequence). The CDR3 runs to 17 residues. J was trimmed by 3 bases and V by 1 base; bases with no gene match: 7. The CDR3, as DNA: TGTGCCAGCAGCTTAGGACTACAGGGGGCTGGCTACAATGAGCAGTTCTTC. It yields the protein CASSLGLQGAGYNEQFF.

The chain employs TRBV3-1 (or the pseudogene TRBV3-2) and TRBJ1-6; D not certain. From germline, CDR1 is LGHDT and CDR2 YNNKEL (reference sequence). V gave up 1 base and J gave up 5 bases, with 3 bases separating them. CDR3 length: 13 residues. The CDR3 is CASSQVDNSPLHF. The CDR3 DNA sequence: TGTGCCAGCAGCCAAGTCGATAATTCACCCCTCCACTTT.

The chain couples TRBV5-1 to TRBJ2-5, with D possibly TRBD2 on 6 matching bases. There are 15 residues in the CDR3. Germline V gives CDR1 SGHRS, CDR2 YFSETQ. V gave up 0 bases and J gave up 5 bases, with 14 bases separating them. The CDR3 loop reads CASSLAVTGGETQYF. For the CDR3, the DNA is TGCGCCAGCAGCTTGGCCGTCACTGGGGGGGAGACCCAGTACTTC.

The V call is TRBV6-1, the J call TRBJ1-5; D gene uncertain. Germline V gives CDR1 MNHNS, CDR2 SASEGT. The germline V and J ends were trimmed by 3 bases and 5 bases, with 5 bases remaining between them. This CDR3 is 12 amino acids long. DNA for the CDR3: TGTGCCAGCAGTGAGGGAGATCAGCCCCAGCATTTT. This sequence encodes CASSEGDQPQHF.

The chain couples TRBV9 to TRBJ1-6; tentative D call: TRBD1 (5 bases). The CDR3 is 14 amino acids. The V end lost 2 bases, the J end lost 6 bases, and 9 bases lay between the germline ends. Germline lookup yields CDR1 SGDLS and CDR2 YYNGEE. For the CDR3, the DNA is TGTGCCAGCAGCGTGGGGGGTATTAATTCACCCCTCCACTTT. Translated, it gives CASSVGGINSPLHF.

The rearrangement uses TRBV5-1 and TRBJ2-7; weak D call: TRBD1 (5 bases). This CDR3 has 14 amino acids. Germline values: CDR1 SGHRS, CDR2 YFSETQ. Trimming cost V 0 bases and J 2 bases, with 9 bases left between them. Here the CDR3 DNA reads TGCGCCAGCAGCTTGGAGGGCAGGGCCTACGAGCAGTACTTC. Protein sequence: CASSLEGRAYEQYF.

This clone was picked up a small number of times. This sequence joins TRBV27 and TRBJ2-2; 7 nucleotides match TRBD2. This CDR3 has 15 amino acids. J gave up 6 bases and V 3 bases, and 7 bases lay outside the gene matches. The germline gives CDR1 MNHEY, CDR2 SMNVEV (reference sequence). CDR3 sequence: CASSFFRGGAGELFF. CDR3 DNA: TGTGCCAGCAGTTTCTTTCGGGGAGGGGCCGGGGAGCTGTTTTTT.

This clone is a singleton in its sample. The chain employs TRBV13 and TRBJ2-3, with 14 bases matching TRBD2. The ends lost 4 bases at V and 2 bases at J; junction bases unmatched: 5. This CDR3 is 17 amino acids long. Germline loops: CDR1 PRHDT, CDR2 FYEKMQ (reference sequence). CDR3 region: CASSYGTSGGFTDTQYF. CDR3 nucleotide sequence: TGTGCCAGCAGCTACGGGACTAGCGGGGGATTCACAGATACGCAGTATTTT.

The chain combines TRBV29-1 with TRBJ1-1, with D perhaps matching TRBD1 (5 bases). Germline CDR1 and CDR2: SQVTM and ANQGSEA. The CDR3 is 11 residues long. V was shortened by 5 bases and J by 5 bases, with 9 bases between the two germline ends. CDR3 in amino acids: CSVPTETEAFF. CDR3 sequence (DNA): TGCAGCGTTCCGACAGAAACTGAAGCTTTCTTT. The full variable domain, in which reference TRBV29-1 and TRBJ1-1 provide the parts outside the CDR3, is SAVISQKPSRDICQRGTSLTIQCQVDSQVTMMFWYRQQPGQSLTLIATANQGSEATYESGFVIDKFPISRPNLTFSTLTVSNMSPEDSSIYLCSVPTETEAFFGQGTRLTVV.

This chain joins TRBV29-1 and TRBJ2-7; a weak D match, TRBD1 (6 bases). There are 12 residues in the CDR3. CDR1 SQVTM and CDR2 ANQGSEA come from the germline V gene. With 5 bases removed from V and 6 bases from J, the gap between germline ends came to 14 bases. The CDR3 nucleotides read TGCAGCGTTTGGGGGCAGAGGGGCGAGCAGTACTTC. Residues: CSVWGQRGEQYF.

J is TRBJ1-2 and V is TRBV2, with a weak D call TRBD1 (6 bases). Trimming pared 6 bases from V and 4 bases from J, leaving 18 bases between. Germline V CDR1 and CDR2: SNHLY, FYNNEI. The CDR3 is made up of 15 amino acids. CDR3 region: CASSPEGGQVYGYTF. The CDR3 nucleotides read TGTGCCAGCAGCCCAGAGGGGGGGCAGGTCTATGGCTACACCTTC.

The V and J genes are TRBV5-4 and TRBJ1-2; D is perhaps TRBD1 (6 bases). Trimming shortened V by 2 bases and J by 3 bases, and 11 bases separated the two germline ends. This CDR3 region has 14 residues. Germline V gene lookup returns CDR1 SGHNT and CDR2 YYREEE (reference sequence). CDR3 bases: TGTGCCAGCAGCTTTCGGGACACCCACTATGGCTACACCTTC. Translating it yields CASSFRDTHYGYTF.

The CDR3 DNA is TGTGCCAGCAGCTTGGGGGACAGGGTTCAAGAGACCCAGTACTTC. Translating it yields CASSLGDRVQETQYF. V usage is TRBV5-5 and J usage is TRBJ2-5, with 9 bases fitting TRBD1. Per germline, CDR1 SGHKS and CDR2 YYEKEE (reference sequence). The CDR3 length is 15 residues. The V gene end was trimmed by 0 bases and the J gene end by 2 bases; junction bases not matched to a gene: 2.

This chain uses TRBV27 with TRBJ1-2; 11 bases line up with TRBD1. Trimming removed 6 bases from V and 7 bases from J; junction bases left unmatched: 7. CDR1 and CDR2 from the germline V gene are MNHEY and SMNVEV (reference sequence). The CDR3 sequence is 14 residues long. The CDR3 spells CASRPGQGVGGYTF. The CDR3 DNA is TGTGCCAGCAGGCCGGGACAGGGGGTCGGTGGCTACACCTTC.

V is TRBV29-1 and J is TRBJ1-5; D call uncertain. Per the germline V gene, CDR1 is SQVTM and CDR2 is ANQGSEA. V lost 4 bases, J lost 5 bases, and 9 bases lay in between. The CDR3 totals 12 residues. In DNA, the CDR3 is TGCAGCGTTGTCTCCGGGGATCAGCCCCAGCATTTT. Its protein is CSVVSGDQPQHF.

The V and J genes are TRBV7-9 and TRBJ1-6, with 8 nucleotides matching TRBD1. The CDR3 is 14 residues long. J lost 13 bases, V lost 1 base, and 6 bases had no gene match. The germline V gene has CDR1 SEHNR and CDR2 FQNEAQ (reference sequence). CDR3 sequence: CASSLVDRASPLHF. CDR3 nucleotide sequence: TGTGCCAGCAGCTTAGTGGACAGGGCATCGCCCCTCCACTTT.

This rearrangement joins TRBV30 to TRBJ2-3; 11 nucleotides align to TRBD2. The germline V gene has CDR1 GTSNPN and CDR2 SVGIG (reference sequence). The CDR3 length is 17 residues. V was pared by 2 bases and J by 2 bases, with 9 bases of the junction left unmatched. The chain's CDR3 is CAWSLTIAGGHTDTQYF. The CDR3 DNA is TGTGCCTGGAGTTTAACAATAGCGGGGGGGCACACAGATACGCAGTATTTT.

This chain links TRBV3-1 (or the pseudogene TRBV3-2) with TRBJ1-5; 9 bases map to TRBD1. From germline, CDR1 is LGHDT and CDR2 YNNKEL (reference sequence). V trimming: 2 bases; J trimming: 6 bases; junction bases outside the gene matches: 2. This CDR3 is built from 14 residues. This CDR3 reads CASSQMTGGQPQHF. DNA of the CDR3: TGTGCCAGCAGCCAAATGACAGGGGGTCAGCCCCAGCATTTT.

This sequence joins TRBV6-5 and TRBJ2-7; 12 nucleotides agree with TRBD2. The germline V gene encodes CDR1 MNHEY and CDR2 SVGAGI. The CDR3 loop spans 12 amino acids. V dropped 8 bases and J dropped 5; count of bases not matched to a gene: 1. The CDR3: CASGLAGNEQYF. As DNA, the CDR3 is TGTGCCAGCGGACTAGCGGGGAACGAGCAGTACTTC.

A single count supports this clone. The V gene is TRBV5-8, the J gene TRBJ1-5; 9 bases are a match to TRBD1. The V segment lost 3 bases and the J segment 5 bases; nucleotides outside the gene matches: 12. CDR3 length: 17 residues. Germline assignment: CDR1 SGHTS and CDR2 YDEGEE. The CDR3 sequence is CASSWGGTGRTYQPQHF. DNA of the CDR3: TGTGCCAGCAGCTGGGGGGGGACAGGGCGAACCTATCAGCCCCAGCATTTT.

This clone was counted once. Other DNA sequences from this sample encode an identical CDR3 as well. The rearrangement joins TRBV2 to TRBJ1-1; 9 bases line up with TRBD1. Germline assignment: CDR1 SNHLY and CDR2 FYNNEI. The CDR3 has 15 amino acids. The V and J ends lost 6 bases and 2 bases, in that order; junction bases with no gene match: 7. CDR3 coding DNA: TGTGCCAGCAGGGCTCGACAGGGGGTAAACACTGAAGCTTTCTTT. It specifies CASRARQGVNTEAFF.

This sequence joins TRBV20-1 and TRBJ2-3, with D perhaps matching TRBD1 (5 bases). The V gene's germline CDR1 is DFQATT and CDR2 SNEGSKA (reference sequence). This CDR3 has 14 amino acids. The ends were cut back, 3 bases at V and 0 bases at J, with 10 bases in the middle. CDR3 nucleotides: TGCAGTGCTAGTAGTCAGGGCAGCACAGATACGCAGTATTTT. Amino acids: CSASSQGSTDTQYF.

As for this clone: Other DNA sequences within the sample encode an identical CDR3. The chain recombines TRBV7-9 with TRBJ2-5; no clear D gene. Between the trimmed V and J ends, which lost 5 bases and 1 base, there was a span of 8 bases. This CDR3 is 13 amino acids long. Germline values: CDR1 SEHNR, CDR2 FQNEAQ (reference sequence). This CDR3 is CASSLPGQETQYF. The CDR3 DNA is TGTGCCAGCAGCCTCCCAGGCCAAGAGACCCAGTACTTC.

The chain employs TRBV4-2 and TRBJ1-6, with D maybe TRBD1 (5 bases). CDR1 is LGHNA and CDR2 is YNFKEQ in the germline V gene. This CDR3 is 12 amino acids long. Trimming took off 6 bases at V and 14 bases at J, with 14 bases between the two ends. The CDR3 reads CASRKTPGTLHF. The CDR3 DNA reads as TGTGCCAGCAGGAAAACCCCAGGGACCCTCCACTTT.

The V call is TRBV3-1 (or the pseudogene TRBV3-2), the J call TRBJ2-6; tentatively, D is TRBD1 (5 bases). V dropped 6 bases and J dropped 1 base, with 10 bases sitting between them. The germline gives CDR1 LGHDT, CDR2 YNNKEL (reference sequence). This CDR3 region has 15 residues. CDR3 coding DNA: TGTGCCAGCAGTGTACAGGCATCTGGGGCCAACGTCCTGACTTTC. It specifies CASSVQASGANVLTF.

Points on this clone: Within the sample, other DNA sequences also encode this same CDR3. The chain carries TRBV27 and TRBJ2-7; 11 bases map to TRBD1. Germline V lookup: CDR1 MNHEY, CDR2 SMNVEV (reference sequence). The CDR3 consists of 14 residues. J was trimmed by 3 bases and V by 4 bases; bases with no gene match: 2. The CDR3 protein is CASSSGTGGYEQYF. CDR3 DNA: TGTGCCAGCAGTTCAGGGACAGGGGGCTACGAGCAGTACTTC.

The DNA for the CDR3 is TGTGCCACCAGCGGAATACAGGGGGCCGGGGAGCTGTTTTTT. Amino acids: CATSGIQGAGELFF. The chain uses TRBV15 and TRBJ2-2; 8 bases are shared with TRBD1. CDR1 LNHNV and CDR2 YYDKDF come from the germline V gene (reference sequence). This CDR3 comprises 14 residues. The J segment lost 6 bases and the V segment lost 5 bases, leaving 5 bases of the junction unmatched.

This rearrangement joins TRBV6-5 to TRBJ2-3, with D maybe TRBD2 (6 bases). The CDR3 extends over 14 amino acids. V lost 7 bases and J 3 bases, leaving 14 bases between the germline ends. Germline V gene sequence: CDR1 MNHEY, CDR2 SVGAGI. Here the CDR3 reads CASTGAGRTDTQYF. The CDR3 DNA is TGTGCCAGCACTGGGGCAGGGAGGACAGATACGCAGTATTTT.